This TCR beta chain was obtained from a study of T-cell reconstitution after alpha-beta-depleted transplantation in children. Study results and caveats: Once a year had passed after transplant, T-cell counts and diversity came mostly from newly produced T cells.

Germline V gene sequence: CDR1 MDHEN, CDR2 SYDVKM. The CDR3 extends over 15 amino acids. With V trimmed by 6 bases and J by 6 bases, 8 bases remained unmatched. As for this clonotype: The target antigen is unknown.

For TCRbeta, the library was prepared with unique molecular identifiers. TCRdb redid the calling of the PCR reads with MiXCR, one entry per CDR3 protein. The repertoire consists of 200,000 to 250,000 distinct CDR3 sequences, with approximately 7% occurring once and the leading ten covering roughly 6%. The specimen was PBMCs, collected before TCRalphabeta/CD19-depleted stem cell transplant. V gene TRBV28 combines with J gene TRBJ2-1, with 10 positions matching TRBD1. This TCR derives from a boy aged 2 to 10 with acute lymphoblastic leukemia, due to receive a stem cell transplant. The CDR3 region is CASSRRTGGINEQFF. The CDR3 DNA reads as TGTGCCAGCAGCCGGCGGACAGGGGGAATCAATGAGCAGTTCTTC.